Below, one T cell receptor (beta chain) is given with its context. These data come from a study of blood T cell repertoires in COVID-19. Study-level background: PBMCs, B-cell-depleted T cells, or T cells were the source of the cDNA or gDNA that made up the material.

Repertoires were generated with immunoSEQ multiplex PCR, while TCRdb's copy carries only in-frame clones and drops some. The sample carries 250,000 or so clones, about 87% recorded once. V lost 6 bases and J 1 base, leaving 7 bases between the germline ends. Per germline, CDR1 SGHDT and CDR2 YYEEEE. CDR3 length: 13 residues. This sequence joins TRBV5-6 and TRBJ1-4; TRBD1 is a possible D gene (5 bases). The TCR was taken from a man aged 45-65 years who had been exposed to COVID-19. Sequencing used PBMCs or T cells enriched from blood (not recorded which). This chain's CDR3 is CASTQGTNEKLFF. CDR3 sequence (DNA): TGTGCCAGCACCCAGGGAACTAATGAAAAACTGTTTTTT.